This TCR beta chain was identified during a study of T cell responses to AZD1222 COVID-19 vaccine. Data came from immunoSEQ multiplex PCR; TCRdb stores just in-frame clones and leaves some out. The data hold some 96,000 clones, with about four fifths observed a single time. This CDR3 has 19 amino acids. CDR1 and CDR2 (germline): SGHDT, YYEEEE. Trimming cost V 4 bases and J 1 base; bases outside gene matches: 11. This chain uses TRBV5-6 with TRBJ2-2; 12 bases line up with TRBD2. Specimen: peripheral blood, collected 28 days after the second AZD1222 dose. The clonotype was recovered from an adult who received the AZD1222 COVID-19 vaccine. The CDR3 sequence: CASSDFLRTSGVNTGELFF. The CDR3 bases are TGTGCCAGCAGCGACTTCCTAAGGACTAGCGGGGTGAACACCGGGGAGCTGTTTTTT.